This T cell receptor beta chain was identified during a study of OX40 agonist ivuxolimab in advanced cancers. Background on the study: Ivuxolimab, an agonist antibody against OX40 (CD134), was given to patients. Subjects had a mean age of roughly 60 years, with a range of about 23 to 90; almost 85% were male.

TCRdb's copy holds only in-frame clones and misses some; the assay was immunoSEQ multiplex PCR. The sample has over 100,000 clones, around 89% seen once. Overall study findings and caveats: CD8+ T cells (on average) carried more expanded clones than CD4+ T cells.

Trimming took 5 bases from V and 0 from J, leaving 14 bases between them. This CDR3 is 15 amino acids long. CDR1 is LNHDA, CDR2 SQIVND, per germline (reference sequence). Turning to this clone: Antigen unknown.

This TCR derives from an adult with an advanced solid tumor such as melanoma, head and neck, liver or kidney cancer. Sample: CD4+ or CD8+ T cells sorted from blood, taken in a trial of the OX40 agonist ivuxolimab. The V gene is TRBV19, the J gene TRBJ2-7; no clear D gene. The CDR3 nucleotides are TGTGCCAGTAGTCCCCGGATCCAGAGCTCCTACGAGCAGTACTTC. This sequence encodes CASSPRIQSSYEQYF.